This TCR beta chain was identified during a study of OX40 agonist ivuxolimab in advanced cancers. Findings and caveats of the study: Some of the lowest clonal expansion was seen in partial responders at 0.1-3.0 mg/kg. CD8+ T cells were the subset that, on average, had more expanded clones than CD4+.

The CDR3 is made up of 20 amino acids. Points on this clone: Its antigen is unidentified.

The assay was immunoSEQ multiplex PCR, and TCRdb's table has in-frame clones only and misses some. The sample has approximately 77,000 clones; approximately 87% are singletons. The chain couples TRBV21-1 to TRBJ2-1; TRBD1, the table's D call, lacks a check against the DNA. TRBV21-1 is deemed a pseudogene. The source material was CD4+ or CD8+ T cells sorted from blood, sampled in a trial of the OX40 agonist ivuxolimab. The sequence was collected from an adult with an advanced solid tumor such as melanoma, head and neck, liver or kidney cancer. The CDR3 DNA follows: TGTGCCAGCAGCAAAGTTTGCAGGCTACCCAGCCTTTCCTCCTACAATGAGCAGTTCTTC. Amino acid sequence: CASSKVCRLPSLSSYNEQFF.